This TCR beta chain was identified during a study of CD8+ T cells in alopecia areata. Treatment reported: oral pan-JAK inhibitor, 5-10 mg twice daily. Concerning this clone itself: Its antigen is unidentified.

Extraction of RNA preceded its reverse transcription into cDNA, which served as the sequencing template. TCRdb's table, derived via immunoSEQ multiplex PCR, lists solely in-frame clones and lacks some. This sample has about 180,000 clones, with approximately 50% found just once. Germline CDR1 reads MNHNY; CDR2 reads SVGAGI (reference sequence). The CDR3 contains 15 residues. V lost 6 bases, J lost 5 bases, and 12 bases stayed unmatched. Study-wide points: Possibly because of HLA-related factors, TCR sharing was less clear across patients than in mice. Scalp sequencing captures resident alphabeta T cells of normal skin too. Lesional scalp, notably in alopecia totalis/universalis, had clonality above that of normal scalp. In scalp and blood, many expanded lesional clones persisted during tofacitinib.

The chain has TRBV6-6 and TRBJ2-7; 8 bases align to TRBD1. The receptor was derived from a human donor with alopecia areata. Sequencing used CD8+ T cells sorted from blood, obtained around week 53, from a patient treated with tofacitinib. The CDR3 here is CASSYQSPTGDEQYF. CDR3 nucleotides: TGTGCCAGCAGCTACCAGAGCCCGACAGGGGACGAGCAGTACTTC.